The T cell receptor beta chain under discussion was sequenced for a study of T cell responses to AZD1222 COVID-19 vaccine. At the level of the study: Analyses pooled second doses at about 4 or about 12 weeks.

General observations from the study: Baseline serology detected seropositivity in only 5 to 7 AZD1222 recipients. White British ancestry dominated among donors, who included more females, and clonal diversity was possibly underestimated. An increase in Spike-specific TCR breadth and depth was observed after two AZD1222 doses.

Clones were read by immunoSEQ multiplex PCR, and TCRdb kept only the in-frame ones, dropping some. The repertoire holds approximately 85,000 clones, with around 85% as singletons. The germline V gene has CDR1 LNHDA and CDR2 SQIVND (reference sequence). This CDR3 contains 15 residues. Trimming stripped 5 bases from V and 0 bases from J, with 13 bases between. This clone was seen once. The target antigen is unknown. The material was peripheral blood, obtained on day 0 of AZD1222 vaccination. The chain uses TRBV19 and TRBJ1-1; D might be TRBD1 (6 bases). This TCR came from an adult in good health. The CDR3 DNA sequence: TGTGCCAGTAGTCCGGACAGCTCCTTGAACACTGAAGCTTTCTTT. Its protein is CASSPDSSLNTEAFF.